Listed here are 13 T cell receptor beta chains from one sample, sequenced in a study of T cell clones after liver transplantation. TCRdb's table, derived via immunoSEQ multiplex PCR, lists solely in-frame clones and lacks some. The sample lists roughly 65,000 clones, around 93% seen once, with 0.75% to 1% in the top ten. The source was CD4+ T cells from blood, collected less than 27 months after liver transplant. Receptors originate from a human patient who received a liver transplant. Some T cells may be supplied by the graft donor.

The CDR3: CSVVPQETQYF. CDR3 DNA: TGCAGCGTTGTGCCACAAGAGACCCAGTACTTC. J is TRBJ2-5 and V is TRBV29-1, with D unclear. Trimming took 4 bases from V and 2 from J, leaving 5 bases between them. Germline assignment: CDR1 SQVTM and CDR2 ANQGSEA. This CDR3 region has 11 residues.

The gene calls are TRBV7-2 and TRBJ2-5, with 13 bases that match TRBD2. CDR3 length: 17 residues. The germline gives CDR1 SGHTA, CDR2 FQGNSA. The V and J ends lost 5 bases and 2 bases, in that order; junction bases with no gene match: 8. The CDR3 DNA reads TGTGCCAGCAGCCTCGCAACGGGACTAGCGGGGCAAGAGACCCAGTACTTC. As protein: CASSLATGLAGQETQYF.

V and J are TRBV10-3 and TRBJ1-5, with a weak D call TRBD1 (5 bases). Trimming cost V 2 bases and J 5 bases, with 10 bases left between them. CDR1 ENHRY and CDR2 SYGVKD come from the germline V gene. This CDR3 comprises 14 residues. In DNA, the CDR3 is TGTGCCATCAGTGAGGTGGACACTTATCAGCCCCAGCATTTT. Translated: CAISEVDTYQPQHF.

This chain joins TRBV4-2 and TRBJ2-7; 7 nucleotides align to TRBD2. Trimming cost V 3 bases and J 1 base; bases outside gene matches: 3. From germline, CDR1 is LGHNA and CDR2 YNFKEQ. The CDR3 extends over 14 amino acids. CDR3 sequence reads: CASSHIGGSYEQYF. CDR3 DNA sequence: TGTGCCAGCAGCCATATCGGGGGGTCCTACGAGCAGTACTTC.

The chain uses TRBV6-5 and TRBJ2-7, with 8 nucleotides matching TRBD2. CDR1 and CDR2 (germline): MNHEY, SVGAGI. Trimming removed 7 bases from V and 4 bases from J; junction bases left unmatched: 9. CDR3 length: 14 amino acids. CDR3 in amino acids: CASIESGGRYEQYF. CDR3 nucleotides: TGTGCCAGCATTGAATCGGGAGGGCGGTACGAGCAGTACTTC.

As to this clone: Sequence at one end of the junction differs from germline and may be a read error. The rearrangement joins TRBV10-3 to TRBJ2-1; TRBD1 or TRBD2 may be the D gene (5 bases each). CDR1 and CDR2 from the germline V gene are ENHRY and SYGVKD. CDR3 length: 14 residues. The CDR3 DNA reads TGTGCCATCAATGAGGGACGGGCCTACAATGAGCAGTTCTTC. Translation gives CAINEGRAYNEQFF.

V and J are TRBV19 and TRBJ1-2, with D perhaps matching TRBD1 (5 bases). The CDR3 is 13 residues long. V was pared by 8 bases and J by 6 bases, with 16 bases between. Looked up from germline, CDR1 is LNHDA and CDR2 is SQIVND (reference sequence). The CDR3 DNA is TGTGCCAGTCTGCGAGGGGTGGAAAATGGCTACACCTTC. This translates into CASLRGVENGYTF.

CDR3 protein: CSVGQGRQETQYF. The CDR3 DNA reads as TGCAGCGTGGGACAGGGGCGTCAAGAGACCCAGTACTTC. The chain carries TRBV29-1 and TRBJ2-5; 10 bases line up with TRBD1. Germline values: CDR1 SQVTM, CDR2 ANQGSEA. V was clipped by 6 bases and J by 2 bases; unmatched bases: 3. The CDR3 consists of 13 residues. The full variable domain, completed using reference TRBV29-1 and TRBJ2-5, is SAVISQKPSRDICQRGTSLTIQCQVDSQVTMMFWYRQQPGQSLTLIATANQGSEATYESGFVIDKFPISRPNLTFSTLTVSNMSPEDSSIYLCSVGQGRQETQYFGPGTRLLVL.

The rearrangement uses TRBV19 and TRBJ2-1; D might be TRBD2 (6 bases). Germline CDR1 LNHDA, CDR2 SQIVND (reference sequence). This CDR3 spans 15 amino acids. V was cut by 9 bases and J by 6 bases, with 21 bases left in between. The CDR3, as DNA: TGTGCCAGCCAAGGGACTTTTTTAAGCCTCAATGAGCAGTTCTTC. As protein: CASQGTFLSLNEQFF.

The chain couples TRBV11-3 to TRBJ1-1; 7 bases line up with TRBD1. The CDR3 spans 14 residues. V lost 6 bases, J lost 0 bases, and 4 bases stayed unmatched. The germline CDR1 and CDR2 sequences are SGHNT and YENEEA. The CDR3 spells CASSRQGMNTEAFF. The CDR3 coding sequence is TGTGCCAGCAGTAGACAGGGCATGAACACTGAAGCTTTCTTT.

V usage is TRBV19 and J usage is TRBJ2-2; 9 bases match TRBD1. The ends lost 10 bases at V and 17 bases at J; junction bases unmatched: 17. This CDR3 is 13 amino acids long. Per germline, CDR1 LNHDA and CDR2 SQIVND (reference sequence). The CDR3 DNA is TGTGCCACCTACTTCACCGGGACAGGGTCTCTCTTTTTT. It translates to CATYFTGTGSLFF.

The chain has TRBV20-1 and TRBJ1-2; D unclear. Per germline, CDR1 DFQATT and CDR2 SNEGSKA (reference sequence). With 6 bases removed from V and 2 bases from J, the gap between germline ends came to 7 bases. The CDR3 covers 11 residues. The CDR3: CSAIDNYGYTF. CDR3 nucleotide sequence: TGCAGTGCCATAGACAACTATGGCTACACCTTC.

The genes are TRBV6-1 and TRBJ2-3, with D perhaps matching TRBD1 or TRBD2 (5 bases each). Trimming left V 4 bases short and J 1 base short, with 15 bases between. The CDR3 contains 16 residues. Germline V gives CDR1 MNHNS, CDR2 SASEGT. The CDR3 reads CASSGFGGVGTDTQYF. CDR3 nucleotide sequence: TGTGCCAGCAGTGGGTTTGGGGGAGTGGGCACAGATACGCAGTATTTT.